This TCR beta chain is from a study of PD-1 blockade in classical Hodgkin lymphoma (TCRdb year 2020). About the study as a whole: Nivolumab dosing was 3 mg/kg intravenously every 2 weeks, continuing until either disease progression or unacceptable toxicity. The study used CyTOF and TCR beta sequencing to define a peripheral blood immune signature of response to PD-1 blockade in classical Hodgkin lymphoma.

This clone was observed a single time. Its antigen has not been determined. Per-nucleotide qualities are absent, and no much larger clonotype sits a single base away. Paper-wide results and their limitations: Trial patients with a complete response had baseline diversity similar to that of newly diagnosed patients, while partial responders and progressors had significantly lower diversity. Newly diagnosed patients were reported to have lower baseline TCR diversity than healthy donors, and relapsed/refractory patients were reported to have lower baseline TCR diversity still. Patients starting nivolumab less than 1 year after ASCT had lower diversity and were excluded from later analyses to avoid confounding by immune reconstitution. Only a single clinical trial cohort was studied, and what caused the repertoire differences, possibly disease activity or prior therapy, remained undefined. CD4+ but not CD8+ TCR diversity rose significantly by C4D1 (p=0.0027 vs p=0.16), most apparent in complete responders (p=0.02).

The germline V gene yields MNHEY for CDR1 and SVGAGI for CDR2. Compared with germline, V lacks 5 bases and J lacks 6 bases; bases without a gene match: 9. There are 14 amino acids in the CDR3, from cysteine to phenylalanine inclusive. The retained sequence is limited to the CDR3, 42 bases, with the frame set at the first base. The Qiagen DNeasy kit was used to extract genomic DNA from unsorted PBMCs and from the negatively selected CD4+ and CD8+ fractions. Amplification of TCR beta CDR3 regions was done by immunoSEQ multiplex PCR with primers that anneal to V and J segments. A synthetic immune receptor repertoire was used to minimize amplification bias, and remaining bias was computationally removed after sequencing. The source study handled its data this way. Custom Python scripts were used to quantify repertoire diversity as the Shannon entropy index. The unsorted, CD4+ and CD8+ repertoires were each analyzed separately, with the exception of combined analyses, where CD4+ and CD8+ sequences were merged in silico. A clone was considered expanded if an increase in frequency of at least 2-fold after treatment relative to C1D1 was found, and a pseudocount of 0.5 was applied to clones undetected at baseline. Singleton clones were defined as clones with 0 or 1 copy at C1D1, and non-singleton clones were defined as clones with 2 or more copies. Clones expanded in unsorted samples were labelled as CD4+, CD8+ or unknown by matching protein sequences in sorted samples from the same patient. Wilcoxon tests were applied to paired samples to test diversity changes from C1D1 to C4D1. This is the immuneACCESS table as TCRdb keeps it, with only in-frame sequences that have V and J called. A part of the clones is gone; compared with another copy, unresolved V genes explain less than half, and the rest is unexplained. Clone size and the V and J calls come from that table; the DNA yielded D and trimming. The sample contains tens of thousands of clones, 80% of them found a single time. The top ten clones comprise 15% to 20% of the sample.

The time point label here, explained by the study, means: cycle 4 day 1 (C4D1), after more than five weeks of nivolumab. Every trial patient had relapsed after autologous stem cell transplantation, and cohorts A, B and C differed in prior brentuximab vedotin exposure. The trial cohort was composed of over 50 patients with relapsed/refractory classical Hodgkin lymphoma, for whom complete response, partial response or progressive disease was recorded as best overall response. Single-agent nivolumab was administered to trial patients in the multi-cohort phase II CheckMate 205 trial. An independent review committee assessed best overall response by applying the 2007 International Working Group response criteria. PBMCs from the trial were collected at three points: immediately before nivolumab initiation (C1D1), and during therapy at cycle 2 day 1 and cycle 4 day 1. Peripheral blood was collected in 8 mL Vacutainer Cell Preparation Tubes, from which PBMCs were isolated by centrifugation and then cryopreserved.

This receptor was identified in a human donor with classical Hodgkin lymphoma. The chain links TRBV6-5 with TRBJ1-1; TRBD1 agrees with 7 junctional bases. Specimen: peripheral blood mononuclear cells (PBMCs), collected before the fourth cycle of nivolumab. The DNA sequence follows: TGTGCCAGCAGTCTTCCGGGGCAGGGGGCTGAAGCTTTCTTT. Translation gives CASSLPGQGAEAFF.